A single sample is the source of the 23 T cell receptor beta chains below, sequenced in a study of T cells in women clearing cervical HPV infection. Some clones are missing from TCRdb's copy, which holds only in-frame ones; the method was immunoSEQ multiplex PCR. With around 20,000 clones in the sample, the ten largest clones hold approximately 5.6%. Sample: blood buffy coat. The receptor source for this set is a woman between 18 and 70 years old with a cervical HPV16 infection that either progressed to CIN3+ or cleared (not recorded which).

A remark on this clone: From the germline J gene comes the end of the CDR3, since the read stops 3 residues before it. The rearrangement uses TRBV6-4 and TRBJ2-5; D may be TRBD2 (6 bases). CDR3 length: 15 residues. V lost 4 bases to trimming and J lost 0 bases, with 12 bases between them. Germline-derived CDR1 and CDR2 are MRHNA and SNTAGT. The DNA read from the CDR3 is TGTGCCAGCAGTGCCCAGGGACTGAACCAAGAGACC. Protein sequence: CASSAQGLNQET. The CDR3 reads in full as CASSAQGLNQETQYF.

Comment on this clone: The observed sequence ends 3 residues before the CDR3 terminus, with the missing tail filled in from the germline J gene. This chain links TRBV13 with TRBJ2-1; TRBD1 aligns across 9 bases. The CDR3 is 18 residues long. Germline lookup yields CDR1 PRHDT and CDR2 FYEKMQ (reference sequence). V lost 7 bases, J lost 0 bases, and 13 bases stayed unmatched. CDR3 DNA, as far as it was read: TGTGCCAGCACTGAGCGGGACAGGGAGGGTTTCTCCTACAATGAG. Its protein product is CASTERDREGFSYNE. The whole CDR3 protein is CASTERDREGFSYNEQFF.

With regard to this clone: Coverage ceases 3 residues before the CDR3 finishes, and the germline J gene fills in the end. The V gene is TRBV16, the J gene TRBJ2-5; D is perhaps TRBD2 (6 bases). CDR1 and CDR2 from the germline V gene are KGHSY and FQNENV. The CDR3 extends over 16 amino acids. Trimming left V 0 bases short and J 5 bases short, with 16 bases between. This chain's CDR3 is CASSQSRGSGTETQYF. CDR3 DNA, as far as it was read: TGTGCCAGCAGCCAATCACGGGGGTCAGGGACGGAGACC.

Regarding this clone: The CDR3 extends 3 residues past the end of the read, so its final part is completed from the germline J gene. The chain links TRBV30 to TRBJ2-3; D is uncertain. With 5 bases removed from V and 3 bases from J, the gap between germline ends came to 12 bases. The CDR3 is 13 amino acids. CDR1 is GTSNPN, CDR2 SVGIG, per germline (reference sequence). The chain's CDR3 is CAWATIRTDTQYF. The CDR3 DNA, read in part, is TGTGCCTGGGCTACCATACGAACAGATACG.

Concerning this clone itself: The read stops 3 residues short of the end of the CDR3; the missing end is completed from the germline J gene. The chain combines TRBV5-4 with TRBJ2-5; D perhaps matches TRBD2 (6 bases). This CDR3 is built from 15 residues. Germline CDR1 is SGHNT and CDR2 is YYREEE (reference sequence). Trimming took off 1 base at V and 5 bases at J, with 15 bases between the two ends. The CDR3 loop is CASSLTVGGGETQYF. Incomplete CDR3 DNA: TGTGCCAGCAGCTTGACTGTGGGTGGGGGGGAGACC.

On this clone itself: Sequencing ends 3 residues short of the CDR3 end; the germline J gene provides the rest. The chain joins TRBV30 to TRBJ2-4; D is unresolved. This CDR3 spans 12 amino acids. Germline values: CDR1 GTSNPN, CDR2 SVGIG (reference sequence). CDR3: CAWSSGLGGQYF. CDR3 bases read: TGTGCCTGGAGTTCGGGTTTGGGTGGT.

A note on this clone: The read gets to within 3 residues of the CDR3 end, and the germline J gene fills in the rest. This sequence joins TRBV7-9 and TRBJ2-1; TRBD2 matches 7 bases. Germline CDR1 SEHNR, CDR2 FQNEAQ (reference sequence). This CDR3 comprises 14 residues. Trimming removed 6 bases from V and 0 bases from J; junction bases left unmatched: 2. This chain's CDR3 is CASSTSASYNEQFF. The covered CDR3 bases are TGTGCCAGCAGTACTAGCGCCTCCTACAATGAG.

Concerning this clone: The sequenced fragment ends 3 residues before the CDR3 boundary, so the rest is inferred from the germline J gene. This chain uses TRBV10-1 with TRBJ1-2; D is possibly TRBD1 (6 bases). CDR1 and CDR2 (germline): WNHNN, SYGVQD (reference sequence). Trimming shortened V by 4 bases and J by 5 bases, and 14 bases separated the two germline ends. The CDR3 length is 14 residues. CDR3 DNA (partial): TGCGCCAGCAGTGGGACAGCCGGCCTATATGGC. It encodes CASSGTAGLYG. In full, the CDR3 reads CASSGTAGLYGYTF.

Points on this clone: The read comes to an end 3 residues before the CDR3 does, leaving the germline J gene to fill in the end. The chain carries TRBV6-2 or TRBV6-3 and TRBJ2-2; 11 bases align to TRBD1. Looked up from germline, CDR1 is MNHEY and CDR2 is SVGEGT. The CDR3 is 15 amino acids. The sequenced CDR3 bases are TGTGCCAGCATCTCCGCGGGACAGGGGGTATCACCG. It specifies CASISAGQGVSP. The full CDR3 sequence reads CASISAGQGVSPLFF.

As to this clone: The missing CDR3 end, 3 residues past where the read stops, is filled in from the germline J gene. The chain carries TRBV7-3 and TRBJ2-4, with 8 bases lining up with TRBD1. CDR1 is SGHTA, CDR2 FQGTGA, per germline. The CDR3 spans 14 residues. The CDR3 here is CASSLNQGAWGQYF. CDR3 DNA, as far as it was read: TGTGCCAGCAGCTTAAATCAGGGGGCATGGGGT.

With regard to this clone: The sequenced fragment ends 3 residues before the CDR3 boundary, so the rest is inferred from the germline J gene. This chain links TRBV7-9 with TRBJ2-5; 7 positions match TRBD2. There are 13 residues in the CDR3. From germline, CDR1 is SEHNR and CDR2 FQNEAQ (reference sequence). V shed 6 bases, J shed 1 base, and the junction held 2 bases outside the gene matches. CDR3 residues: CASRLAVQETQYF. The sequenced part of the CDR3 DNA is TGTGCCAGCAGGCTAGCGGTCCAAGAGACC.

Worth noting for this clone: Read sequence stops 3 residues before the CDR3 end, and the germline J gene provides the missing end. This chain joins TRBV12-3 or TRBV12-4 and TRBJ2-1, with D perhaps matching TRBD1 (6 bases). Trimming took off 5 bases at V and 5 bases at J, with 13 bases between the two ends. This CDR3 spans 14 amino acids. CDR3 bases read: TGTGCCAGCAGTCCCCGACAGGTAGACAATGAG. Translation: CASSPRQVDNE. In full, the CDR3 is CASSPRQVDNEQFF.

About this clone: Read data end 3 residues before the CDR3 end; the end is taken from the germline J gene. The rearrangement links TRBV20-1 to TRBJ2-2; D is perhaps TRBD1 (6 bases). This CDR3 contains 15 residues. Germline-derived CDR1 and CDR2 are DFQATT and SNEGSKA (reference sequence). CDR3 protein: CSARETQGNNEKLFF. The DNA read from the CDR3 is TGCAGTGCTAGAGAAACCCAGGGGAACAATGAAAAG.

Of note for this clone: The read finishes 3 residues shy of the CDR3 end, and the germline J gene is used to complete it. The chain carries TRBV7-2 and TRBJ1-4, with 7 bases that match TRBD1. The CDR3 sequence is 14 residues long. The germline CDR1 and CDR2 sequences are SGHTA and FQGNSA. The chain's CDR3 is CASSPGQYNSPLFF. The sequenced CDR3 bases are TGTGCCAGCAGTCCGGGACAGTATAATTCACCA.

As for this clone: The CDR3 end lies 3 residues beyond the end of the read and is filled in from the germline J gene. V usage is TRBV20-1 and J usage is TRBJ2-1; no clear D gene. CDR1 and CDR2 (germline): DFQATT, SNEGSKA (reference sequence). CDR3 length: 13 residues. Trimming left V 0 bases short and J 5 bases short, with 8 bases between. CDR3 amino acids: CSARDPFDNEQFF. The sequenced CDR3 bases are TGCAGTGCTAGAGATCCGTTTGACAATGAG.

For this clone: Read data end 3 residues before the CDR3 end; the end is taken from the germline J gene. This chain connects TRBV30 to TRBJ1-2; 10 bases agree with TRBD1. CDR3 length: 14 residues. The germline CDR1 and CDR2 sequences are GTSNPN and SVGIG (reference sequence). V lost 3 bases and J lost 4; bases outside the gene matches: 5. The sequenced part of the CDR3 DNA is TGTGCCTGGAGCGGGGACAGGGGAGCCTATGGC. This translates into CAWSGDRGAYG. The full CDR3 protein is CAWSGDRGAYGYTF.

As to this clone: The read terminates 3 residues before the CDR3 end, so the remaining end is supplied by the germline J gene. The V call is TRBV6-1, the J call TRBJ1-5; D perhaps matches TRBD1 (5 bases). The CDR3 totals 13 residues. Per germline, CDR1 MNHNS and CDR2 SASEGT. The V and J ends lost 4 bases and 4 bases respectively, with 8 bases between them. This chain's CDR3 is CASSGQQNQPQHF. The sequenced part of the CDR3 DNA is TGTGCCAGCAGTGGACAGCAGAATCAGCCC.

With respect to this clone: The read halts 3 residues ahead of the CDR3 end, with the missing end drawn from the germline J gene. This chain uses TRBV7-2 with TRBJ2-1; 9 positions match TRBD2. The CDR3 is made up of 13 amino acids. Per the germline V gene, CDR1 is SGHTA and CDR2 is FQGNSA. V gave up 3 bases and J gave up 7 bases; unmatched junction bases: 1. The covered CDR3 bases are TGTGCCAGCAGCTTGGCGGGGGGGAATGAG. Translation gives CASSLAGGNE. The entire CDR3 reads CASSLAGGNEQFF.

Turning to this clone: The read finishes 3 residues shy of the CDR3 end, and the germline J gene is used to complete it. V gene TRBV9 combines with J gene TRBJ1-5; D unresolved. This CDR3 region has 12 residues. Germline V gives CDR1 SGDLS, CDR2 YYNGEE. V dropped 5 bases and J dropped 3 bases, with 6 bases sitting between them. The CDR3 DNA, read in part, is TGTGCCAGCAGAGGTTCCAATCAGCCC. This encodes CASRGSNQP. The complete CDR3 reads CASRGSNQPQHF. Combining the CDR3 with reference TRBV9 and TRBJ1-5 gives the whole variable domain DSGVTQTPKHLITATGQRVTLRCSPRSGDLSVYWYQQSLDQGLQFLIQYYNGEERAKGNILERFSAQQFPDLHSELNLSSLELGDSALYFCASRGSNQPQHFGDGTRLSIL.

CDR3: CSARDQGTGESPLHF. Incomplete CDR3 DNA: TGCAGTGCTAGAGATCAAGGGACAGGGGAATCACCC. The V gene is TRBV20-1, the J gene TRBJ1-6; 10 bases line up with TRBD1. Read data end 3 residues before the CDR3 end; the end is taken from the germline J gene. The germline V gene has CDR1 DFQATT and CDR2 SNEGSKA (reference sequence). V lost 0 bases and J lost 10; bases outside the gene matches: 6. The CDR3 is made up of 15 amino acids.

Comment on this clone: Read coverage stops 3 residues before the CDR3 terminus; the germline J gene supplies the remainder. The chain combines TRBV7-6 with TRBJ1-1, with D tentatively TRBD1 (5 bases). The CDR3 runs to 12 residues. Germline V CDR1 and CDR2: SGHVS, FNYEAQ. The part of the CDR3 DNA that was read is TGTGCCAGCAGCGGTCGTTTCGGGACT. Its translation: CASSGRFGT. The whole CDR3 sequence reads CASSGRFGTAFF. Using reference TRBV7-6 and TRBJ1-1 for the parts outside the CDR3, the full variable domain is GAGVSQSPRYKVTKRGQDVALRCDPISGHVSLYWYRQALGQGPEFLTYFNYEAQQDKSGLPNDRFSAERPEGSISTLTIQRTEQRDSAMYRCASSGRFGTAFFGQGTRLTVV.

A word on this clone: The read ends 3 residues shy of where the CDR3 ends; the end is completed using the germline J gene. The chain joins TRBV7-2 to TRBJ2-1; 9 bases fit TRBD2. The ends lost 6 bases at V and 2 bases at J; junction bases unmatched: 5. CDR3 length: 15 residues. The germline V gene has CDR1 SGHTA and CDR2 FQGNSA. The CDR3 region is CASRFGTSPYNEQFF. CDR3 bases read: TGTGCCAGCAGGTTTGGGACTAGCCCCTACAATGAG.

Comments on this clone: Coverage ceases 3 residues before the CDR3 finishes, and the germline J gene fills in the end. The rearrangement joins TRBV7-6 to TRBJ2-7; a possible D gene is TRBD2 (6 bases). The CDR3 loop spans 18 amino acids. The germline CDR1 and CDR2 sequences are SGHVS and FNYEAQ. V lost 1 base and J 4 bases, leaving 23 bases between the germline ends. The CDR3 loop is CASSLGSLAAGPGYEQYF. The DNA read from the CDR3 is TGTGCCAGCAGCTTAGGGTCGTTAGCGGCTGGGCCGGGGTACGAG.